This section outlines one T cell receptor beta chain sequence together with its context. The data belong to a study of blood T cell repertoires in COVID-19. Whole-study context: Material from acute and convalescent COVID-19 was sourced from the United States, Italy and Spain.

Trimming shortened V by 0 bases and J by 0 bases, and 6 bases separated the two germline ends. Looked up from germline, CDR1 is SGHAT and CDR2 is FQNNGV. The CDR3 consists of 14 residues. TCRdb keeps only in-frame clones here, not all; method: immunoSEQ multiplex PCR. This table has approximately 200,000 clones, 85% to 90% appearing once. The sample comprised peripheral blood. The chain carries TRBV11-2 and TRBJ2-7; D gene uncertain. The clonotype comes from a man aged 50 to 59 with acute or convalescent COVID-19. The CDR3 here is CASSLEATSYEQYF. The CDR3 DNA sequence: TGTGCCAGCAGCTTAGAAGCGACCTCCTACGAGCAGTACTTC.